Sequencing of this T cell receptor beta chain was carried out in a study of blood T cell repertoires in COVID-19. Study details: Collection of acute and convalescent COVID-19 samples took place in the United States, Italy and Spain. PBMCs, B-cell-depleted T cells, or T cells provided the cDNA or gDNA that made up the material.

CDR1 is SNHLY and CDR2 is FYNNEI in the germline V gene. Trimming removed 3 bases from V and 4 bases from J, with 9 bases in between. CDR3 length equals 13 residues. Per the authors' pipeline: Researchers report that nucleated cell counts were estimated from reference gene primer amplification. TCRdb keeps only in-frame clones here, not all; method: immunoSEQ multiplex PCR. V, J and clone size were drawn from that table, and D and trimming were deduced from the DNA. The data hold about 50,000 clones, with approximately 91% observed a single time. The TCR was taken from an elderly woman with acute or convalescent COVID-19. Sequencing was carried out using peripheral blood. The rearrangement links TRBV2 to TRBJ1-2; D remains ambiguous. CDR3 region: CASSELYSYGYTF. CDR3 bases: TGTGCCAGCAGTGAGCTTTACAGCTATGGCTACACCTTC.